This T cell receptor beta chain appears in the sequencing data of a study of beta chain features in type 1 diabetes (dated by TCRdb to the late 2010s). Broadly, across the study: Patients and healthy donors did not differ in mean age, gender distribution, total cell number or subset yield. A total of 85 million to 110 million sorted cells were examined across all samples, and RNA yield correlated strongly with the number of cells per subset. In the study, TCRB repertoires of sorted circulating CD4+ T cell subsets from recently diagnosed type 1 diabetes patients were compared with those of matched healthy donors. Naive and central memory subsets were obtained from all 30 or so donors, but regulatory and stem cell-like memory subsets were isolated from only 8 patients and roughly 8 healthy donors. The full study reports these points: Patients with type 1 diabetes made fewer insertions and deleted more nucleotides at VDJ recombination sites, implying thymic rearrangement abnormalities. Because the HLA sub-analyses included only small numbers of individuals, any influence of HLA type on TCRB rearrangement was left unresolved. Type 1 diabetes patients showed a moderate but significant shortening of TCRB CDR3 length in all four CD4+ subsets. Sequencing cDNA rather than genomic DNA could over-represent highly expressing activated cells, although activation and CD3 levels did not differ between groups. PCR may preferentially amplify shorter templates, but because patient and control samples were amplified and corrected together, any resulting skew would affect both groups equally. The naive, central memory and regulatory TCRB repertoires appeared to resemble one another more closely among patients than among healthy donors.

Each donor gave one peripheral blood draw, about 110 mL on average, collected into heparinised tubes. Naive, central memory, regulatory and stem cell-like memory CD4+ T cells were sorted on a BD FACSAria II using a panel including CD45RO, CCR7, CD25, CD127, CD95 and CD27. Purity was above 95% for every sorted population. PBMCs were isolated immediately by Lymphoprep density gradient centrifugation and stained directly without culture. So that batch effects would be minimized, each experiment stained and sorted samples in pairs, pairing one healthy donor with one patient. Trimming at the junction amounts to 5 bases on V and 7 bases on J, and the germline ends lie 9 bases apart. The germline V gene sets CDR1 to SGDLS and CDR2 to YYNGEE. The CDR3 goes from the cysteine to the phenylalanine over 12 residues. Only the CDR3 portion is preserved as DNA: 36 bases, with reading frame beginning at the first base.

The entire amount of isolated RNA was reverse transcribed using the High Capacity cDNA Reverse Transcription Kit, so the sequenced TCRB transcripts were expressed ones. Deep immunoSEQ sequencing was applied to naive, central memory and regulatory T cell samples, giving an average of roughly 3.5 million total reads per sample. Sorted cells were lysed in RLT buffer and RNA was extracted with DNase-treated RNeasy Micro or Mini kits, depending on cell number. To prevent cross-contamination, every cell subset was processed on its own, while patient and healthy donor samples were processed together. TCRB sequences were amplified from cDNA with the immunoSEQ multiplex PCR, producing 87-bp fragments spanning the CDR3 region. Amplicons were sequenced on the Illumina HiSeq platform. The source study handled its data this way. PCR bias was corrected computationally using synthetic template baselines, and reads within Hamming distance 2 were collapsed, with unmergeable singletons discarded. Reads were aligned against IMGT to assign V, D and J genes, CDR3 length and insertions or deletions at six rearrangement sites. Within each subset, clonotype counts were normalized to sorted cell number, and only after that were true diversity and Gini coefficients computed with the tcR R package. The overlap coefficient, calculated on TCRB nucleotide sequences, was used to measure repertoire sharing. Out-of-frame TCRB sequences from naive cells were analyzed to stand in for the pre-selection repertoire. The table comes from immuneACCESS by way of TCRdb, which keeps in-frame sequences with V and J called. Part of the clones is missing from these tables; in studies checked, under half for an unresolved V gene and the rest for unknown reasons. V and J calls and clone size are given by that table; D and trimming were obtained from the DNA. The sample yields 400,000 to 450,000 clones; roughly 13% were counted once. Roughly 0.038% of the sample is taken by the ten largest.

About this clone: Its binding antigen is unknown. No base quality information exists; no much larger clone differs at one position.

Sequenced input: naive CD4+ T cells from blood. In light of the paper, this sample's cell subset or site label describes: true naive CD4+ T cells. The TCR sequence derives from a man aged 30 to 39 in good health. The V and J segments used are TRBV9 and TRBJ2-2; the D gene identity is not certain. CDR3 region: CASSRVDGELFF. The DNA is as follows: TGTGCCAGCAGTCGGGTGGACGGGGAGCTGTTTTTT.